This T cell receptor beta chain was documented in a study of blood T cell repertoires in COVID-19. Overall study context: Collection of acute and convalescent COVID-19 samples took place in the United States, Italy and Spain.

Assignment of participants to cohorts was predicated upon participant-reported clinical history. The assay was immunoSEQ multiplex PCR, and TCRdb's table has in-frame clones only and misses some. The sample contains roughly 220,000 clones, roughly 80% of which appear only once. The sequenced sample consisted of PBMCs or T cells enriched from blood (not recorded which). The clonotype originates from a woman between 40 and 50 years old with acute COVID-19.

The CDR3 here is CASSVLAGGHNEQFF. The CDR3 DNA reads as TGTGCCAGCAGTGTTCTAGCGGGAGGTCACAATGAGCAGTTCTTC. The gene calls are TRBV6-4 and TRBJ2-1; 11 bases agree with TRBD2. Trimming cost V 4 bases and J 5 bases; bases outside gene matches: 4. The germline V gene encodes CDR1 MRHNA and CDR2 SNTAGT. The CDR3 consists of 15 residues.